This T cell receptor beta chain was observed in a study of cytomegalovirus exposure and HLA in healthy donors. This table comes from immunoSEQ multiplex PCR, and its TCRdb copy is limited to in-frame clones, with some not included. The sample yields 260,000 or so clones, approximately 90% seen once. Points on this clone: Its antigen is unidentified.

V was clipped by 8 bases and J by 4 bases, with 15 bases between them. Germline values: CDR1 MDHEN, CDR2 SYDVKM. This CDR3 has 13 amino acids. The study's findings and limits: In vitro confirmation showed three CMV-associated chains to be CMV antigen specific. Cytomegalovirus-associated status was assigned to about 160 TCR beta chains.

Input material: PBMCs. The V call is TRBV28, the J call TRBJ2-7; no clear D. The receptor was isolated from a young man in good health and CMV-seronegative. CDR3: CASPETEIYEQYF. The CDR3 region has the DNA TGTGCCAGCCCCGAAACAGAGATATACGAGCAGTACTTC.